What follows describes a single T cell receptor (beta chain). The germline V gene has CDR1 MNHEY and CDR2 SMNVEV (reference sequence). The CDR3 covers 9 residues. The data were taken from a study of blood T cells in healthy people across ages. It was with a sample-barcoded 5' primer and a J-beta primer mix that a second PCR of roughly 6 to 12 cycles was run. Using its own MiXCR run on the 5' RACE reads, TCRdb lists one record per CDR3 protein. The sample lists 600,000 to 800,000 distinct CDR3 sequences, more than 45% occurring once. Isolation of PBMCs gave at least 7 million cells per sample. This sequence was found in a woman at least 80 years old in good health. V is TRBV27 and J is TRBJ2-1, with 8 positions matching TRBD2. Material for sequencing was blood. The CDR3 loop reads CAAGGEQFF. CDR3 DNA: TGTGCGGCGGGAGGAGAGCAGTTCTTC.